This record covers a single T cell receptor (beta chain). The antigen is unknown. The data stem from a study of blood T cells in healthy people across ages. Study-wide background: Template switching retrieved approximately one barcoded beta molecule for each two T cells. Study-wide results and limits: The recorded TCR beta diversity per million T cells decreased in a roughly linear manner with age.

A J-beta primer mix and a sample-barcoded 5' primer were used in a second PCR of roughly 6 to 11 cycles. TCRdb itself ran the 5' RACE reads through MiXCR, one entry per CDR3 protein. The sample yields some 900,000 distinct CDR3 sequences, around 46% seen once. Germline lookup yields CDR1 SGDLS and CDR2 YYNGEE. The CDR3 sequence is 17 residues long. V dropped 2 bases and J dropped 3; count of bases not matched to a gene: 12. This clonotype originated in a man aged 25 to 40 in good health. The V call is TRBV9, the J call TRBJ2-3, with 7 bases lining up with TRBD2. Sequenced material: blood. Here the CDR3 DNA reads TGTGCCAGCAGCGTTACGACTAGCCCCTACAGTACAGATACGCAGTATTTT. Its translation is CASSVTTSPYSTDTQYF.